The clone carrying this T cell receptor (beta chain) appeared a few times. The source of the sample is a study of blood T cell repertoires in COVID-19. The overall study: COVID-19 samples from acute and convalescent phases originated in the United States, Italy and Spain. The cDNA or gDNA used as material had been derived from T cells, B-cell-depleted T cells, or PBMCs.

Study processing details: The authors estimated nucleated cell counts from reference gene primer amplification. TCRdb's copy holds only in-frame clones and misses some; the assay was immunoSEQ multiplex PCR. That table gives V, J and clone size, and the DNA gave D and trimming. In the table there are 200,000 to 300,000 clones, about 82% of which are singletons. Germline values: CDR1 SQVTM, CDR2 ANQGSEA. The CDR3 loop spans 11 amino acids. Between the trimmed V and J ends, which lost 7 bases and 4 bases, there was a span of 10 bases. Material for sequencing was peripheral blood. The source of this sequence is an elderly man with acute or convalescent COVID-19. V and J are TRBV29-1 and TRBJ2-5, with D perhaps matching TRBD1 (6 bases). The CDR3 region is CSAPGVETQYF. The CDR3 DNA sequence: TGCAGCGCCCCAGGGGTAGAGACCCAGTACTTC.